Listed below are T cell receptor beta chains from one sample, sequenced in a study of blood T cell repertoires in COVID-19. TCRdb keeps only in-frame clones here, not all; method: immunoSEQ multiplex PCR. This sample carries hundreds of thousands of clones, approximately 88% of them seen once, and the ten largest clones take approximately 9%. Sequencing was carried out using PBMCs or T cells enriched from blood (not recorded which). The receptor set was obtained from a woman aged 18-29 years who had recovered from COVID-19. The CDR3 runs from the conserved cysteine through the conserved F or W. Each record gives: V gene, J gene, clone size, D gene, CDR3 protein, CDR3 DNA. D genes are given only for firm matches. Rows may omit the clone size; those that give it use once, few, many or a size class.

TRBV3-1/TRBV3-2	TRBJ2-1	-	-	CASSQNRPTGNEQFF	TGTGCCAGCAGCCAAAACAGGCCCACCGGCAATGAGCAGTTCTTC
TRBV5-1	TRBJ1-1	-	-	CASSLSGVENTEAFF	TGCGCCAGCAGCTTGTCGGGGGTCGAGAACACTGAAGCTTTCTTT
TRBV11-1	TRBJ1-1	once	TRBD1	CASSFDRGGTEAFF	TGTGCCAGCAGCTTTGACAGGGGAGGCACTGAAGCTTTCTTT
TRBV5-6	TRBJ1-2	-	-	CASSSGQNYGYTF	TGTGCCAGCAGCTCCGGACAGAACTATGGCTACACCTTC
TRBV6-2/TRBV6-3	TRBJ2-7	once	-	CASSYTSGEQYF	TGTGCCAGCAGTTACACAAGCGGCGAGCAGTACTTC
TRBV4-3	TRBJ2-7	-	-	CASSQDEQTKGGYEQYF	TGCGCCAGCAGCCAAGATGAGCAGACCAAGGGAGGCTACGAGCAGTACTTC
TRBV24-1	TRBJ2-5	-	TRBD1	CATSDQGQSFQETQYF	TGTGCCACCAGTGACCAGGGACAGTCCTTCCAAGAGACCCAGTACTTC
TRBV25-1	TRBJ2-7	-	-	CASSEYSEQYF	TGTGCCAGCAGTGAATACAGTGAGCAGTACTTC
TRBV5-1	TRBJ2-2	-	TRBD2	CASSARGDTGELFF	TGCGCCAGCAGCGCCCGGGGGGACACCGGGGAGCTGTTTTTT
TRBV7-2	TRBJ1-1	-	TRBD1	CASSLARTGVAEAFF	TGTGCCAGCAGCTTAGCCCGGACAGGGGTTGCTGAAGCTTTCTTT
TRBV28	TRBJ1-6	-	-	CASSLSGVSASPLHF	TGTGCCAGCAGTTTATCAGGGGTCTCTGCTTCACCCCTCCACTTT
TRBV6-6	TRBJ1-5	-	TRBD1	CASSYPTGDNQPQHF	TGTGCCAGCAGTTACCCGACAGGGGACAATCAGCCCCAGCATTTT
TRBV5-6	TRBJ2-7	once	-	CASSYGLGSAEQYF	TGTGCCAGCAGCTATGGGCTTGGATCGGCCGAGCAGTACTTC
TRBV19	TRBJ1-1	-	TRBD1	CASSIRTGRDPEAFF	TGTGCCAGTAGTATCAGGACAGGGAGAGACCCGGAAGCTTTCTTT
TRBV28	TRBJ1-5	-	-	CASSLFRAYNQPQHF	TGTGCCAGCAGTTTATTTCGTGCGTACAATCAGCCCCAGCATTTT
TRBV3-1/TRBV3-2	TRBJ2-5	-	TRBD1	CASSDRDRGRETQYF	TGTGCCAGCAGCGACCGGGACAGGGGTAGAGAGACCCAGTACTTC
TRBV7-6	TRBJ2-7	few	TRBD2	CASSLYSGGTSYEQYF	TGTGCCAGCAGCTTATACAGCGGGGGGACGTCCTACGAGCAGTACTTC